These 25 T cell receptor beta chains were sequenced from one sample in a study of spatial heterogeneity in lung cancer. The sample's time point: sample taken at primary tumor resection. TCRdb re-derived calls from the 5' RACE reads in MiXCR, one entry per CDR3 protein. The sample lists roughly 48,000 distinct CDR3 sequences, about 5.8% occurring once. The source was PBMCs, collected at surgery. These receptor sequences come from a male donor with early-stage non-small cell lung cancer.

The chain is built from TRBV30 and TRBJ2-7; D unclear. The germline V gene has CDR1 GTSNPN and CDR2 SVGIG (reference sequence). The V end lost 1 base, the J end lost 6 bases, and 13 bases lay between the germline ends. This CDR3 has 13 amino acids. The CDR3 spells CAWSGTLRTEQYF. CDR3 coding DNA: TGTGCCTGGAGTGGGACGTTAAGGACCGAGCAGTACTTC.

The chain couples TRBV5-6 to TRBJ2-7; 11 nucleotides line up with TRBD1. With V trimmed by 4 bases and J by 7 bases, 7 bases remained unmatched. Looked up from germline, CDR1 is SGHDT and CDR2 is YYEEEE. The CDR3 has 14 amino acids. The CDR3 is CASSRDRGAGEQYF. The CDR3 DNA follows: TGTGCCAGCAGCCGGGACAGGGGGGCCGGGGAGCAGTACTTC.

This clonotype was seen at least ten times. This sequence joins TRBV20-1 and TRBJ2-1; TRBD2 might be the D (5 bases). Germline lookup yields CDR1 DFQATT and CDR2 SNEGSKA (reference sequence). The length of the CDR3 is 10 residues. The V end lost 6 bases, the J end lost 5 bases, and 5 bases lay between the germline ends. The CDR3 DNA is TGCAGTGCACTAGACAATGAGCAGTTCTTC. Protein: CSALDNEQFF.

This clonotype was detected many times. The chain is built from TRBV25-1 and TRBJ2-5; perhaps TRBD1 as D (5 bases). Germline lookup yields CDR1 MGHDK and CDR2 SYGVNS. This CDR3 is 13 amino acids long. Trimming pared 3 bases from V and 7 bases from J, leaving 12 bases between. The DNA of the CDR3 is TGTGCCAGCAGTGATGTTCAGGGTAGGACCCAGTACTTC. Encoded protein: CASSDVQGRTQYF.

This clonotype was picked up many times. The chain is built from TRBV12-3 or TRBV12-4 and TRBJ1-2; no clear D gene. The CDR3 sequence is 14 residues long. Trimming pared 0 bases from V and 7 bases from J, leaving 12 bases between. Written as DNA, the CDR3 is TGTGCCAGCAGTTTAGCGAGGGTAGAAGGTGGCTACACCTTC. Translated: CASSLARVEGGYTF.

This clonotype came up many times. The chain recombines TRBV20-1 with TRBJ2-7; the D gene is possibly TRBD2 (5 bases). The CDR3 is made up of 12 amino acids. The V end lost 4 bases, the J end lost 5 bases, and 12 bases lay between the germline ends. Per the germline V gene, CDR1 is DFQATT and CDR2 is SNEGSKA (reference sequence). In DNA, the CDR3 is TGCAGTGCTACCCCGGCAGCGGACGAGCAGTACTTC. Protein: CSATPAADEQYF.

This clonotype came up many times. The chain combines TRBV3-1 with TRBJ2-1; D ambiguous. Trimming took off 3 bases at V and 9 bases at J, with 9 bases between the two ends. The germline V gene encodes CDR1 LGHDT and CDR2 YNNKEL (reference sequence). The CDR3 extends over 12 amino acids. Here the CDR3 reads CASSHPSGEQFF. CDR3 bases: TGTGCCAGCAGCCACCCCTCCGGTGAGCAGTTCTTC.

There are many counts of this clonotype. The chain combines TRBV6-5 with TRBJ1-1; TRBD1 might be the D (5 bases). Germline V CDR1 and CDR2: MNHEY, SVGAGI. The V gene lost 8 bases and the J gene lost 11 bases, with 21 bases spanning the gap. The CDR3 has 13 residues. In DNA form, the CDR3 reads TGTGCCAGCTCTAAGGGGCCCCCGGACGGGGCTTTCTTT. It translates to CASSKGPPDGAFF.

This clonotype was counted a few times. The rearrangement joins TRBV5-4 to TRBJ2-2; TRBD1 matches at 9 bases. Per the germline V gene, CDR1 is SGHNT and CDR2 is YYREEE (reference sequence). The CDR3 extends over 17 amino acids. With 4 bases clipped from V and 4 bases from J, the junction kept 11 bases outside the gene matches. CDR3 loop: CASSRGGQGPSTGELFF. Written as DNA, the CDR3 is TGTGCCAGCAGCCGAGGAGGACAGGGGCCGAGCACCGGGGAGCTGTTTTTT.

Written as DNA, the CDR3 is TGCGCCAGCAGCTTAAAACTAGCGGGAGAGACCCAGTACTTC. It yields the protein CASSLKLAGETQYF. J is TRBJ2-5 and V is TRBV5-1, with TRBD2 matching 9 bases. The V gene's germline CDR1 is SGHRS and CDR2 YFSETQ. The junction had 3 bases not matched to a gene; V was cut back by 2 bases and J by 4 bases. The CDR3 is 14 residues long. Combining the CDR3 with reference TRBV5-1 and TRBJ2-5 gives the whole variable domain KAGVTQTPRYLIKTRGQQVTLSCSPISGHRSVSWYQQTPGQGLQFLFEYFSETQRNKGNFPGRFSGRQFSNSRSEMNVSTLELGDSALYLCASSLKLAGETQYFGPGTRLLVL.

This clonotype was recorded at least ten times. This chain connects TRBV19 to TRBJ1-2; possibly TRBD1 for D (6 bases). The CDR3 has 13 residues. V lost 4 bases and J lost 3, with 9 bases in between. CDR1 and CDR2 (germline): LNHDA, SQIVND (reference sequence). CDR3 amino acids: CASSRGTYYGYTF. The CDR3 DNA reads TGTGCCAGTAGTAGGGGGACATACTATGGCTACACCTTC.

This clonotype was recorded a few times. The chain joins TRBV6-2 or TRBV6-3 to TRBJ2-7; a possible D gene is TRBD2 (5 bases). V lost 6 bases and J lost 4, with 19 bases in between. CDR1 MNHEY and CDR2 SVGEGT come from the germline V gene. The CDR3 sequence is 15 residues long. The chain's CDR3 is CASRPPELRGYEQYF. CDR3 coding DNA: TGTGCCAGCAGGCCGCCAGAACTACGAGGGTACGAGCAGTACTTC.

V is TRBV4-2 and J is TRBJ2-5, with D perhaps assigned TRBD1 or TRBD2 (5 bases each). The V end lost 3 bases, the J end lost 1 base, and 15 bases lay between the germline ends. CDR1 is LGHNA and CDR2 is YNFKEQ in the germline V gene. The CDR3 runs 16 residues. The CDR3 DNA follows: TGTGCCAGCAGCCACCGGAATCAGGGACCCCAAGAGACCCAGTACTTC. Amino acids: CASSHRNQGPQETQYF.

Only a few counts were recorded for this clonotype. The rearrangement links TRBV5-4 to TRBJ2-3; 9 bases are shared with TRBD1. This CDR3 comprises 15 residues. Germline V gives CDR1 SGHNT, CDR2 YYREEE (reference sequence). The junction had 6 bases not matched to a gene; V was cut back by 3 bases and J by 4 bases. CDR3 DNA sequence: TGTGCCAGCAGCTCCGACAGGGGGTCCGCAGATACGCAGTATTTT. Translating gives CASSSDRGSADTQYF.

This clonotype was picked up many times. The V call is TRBV9, the J call TRBJ2-7, with D perhaps matching TRBD2 (5 bases). The length of the CDR3 is 14 residues. The germline V gene has CDR1 SGDLS and CDR2 YYNGEE. V was clipped by 0 bases and J by 0 bases, with 7 bases between them. CDR3 nucleotides: TGTGCCAGCAGCGTAGAACTAGGCTCCTACGAGCAGTACTTC. It translates to CASSVELGSYEQYF.

This clonotype was seen many times. The chain uses TRBV20-1 and TRBJ1-2; D unclear. The CDR3 has 13 residues. Germline lookup yields CDR1 DFQATT and CDR2 SNEGSKA (reference sequence). V was trimmed by 3 bases and J by 2 bases, leaving 10 bases between them. The CDR3 reads CSAREDSNYGYTF. The CDR3 nucleotides are TGCAGTGCTAGGGAAGACTCGAACTATGGCTACACCTTC.

This clonotype was recorded many times. The chain carries TRBV9 and TRBJ2-1, with D unresolved. Germline CDR1 and CDR2: SGDLS and YYNGEE. V lost 0 bases and J 0 bases, leaving 7 bases between the germline ends. CDR3 size: 15 residues. CDR3 nucleotide sequence: TGTGCCAGCAGCGTAGACTCCCTCTCCTACAATGAGCAGTTCTTC. Residues: CASSVDSLSYNEQFF.

This clonotype was recorded at least ten times. The chain links TRBV27 to TRBJ2-7, with TRBD1 as a possible D gene (5 bases). The CDR3 runs to 15 residues. V was shortened by 1 base and J by 4 bases, with 14 bases between the two germline ends. CDR1 and CDR2 (germline): MNHEY, SMNVEV (reference sequence). The chain's CDR3 is CASSLLGRRSYEQYF. The CDR3 DNA is TGTGCCAGCAGTTTATTGGGGCGCCGGTCTTACGAGCAGTACTTC.

The gene calls are TRBV13 and TRBJ1-1; D remains ambiguous. Germline lookup yields CDR1 PRHDT and CDR2 FYEKMQ (reference sequence). The germline V and J ends were trimmed by 0 bases and 6 bases, with 8 bases remaining between them. The CDR3 is made up of 13 amino acids. The CDR3: CASSLGGTAEAFF. The CDR3 DNA follows: TGTGCCAGCAGCTTAGGGGGTACCGCTGAAGCTTTCTTT.

This clonotype was recorded many times. The chain links TRBV11-2 to TRBJ1-6; 10 bases map to TRBD1. V was pared by 3 bases and J by 7 bases, with 3 bases of the junction left unmatched. The CDR3 has 15 amino acids. Germline-derived CDR1 and CDR2 are SGHAT and FQNNGV. This chain's CDR3 is CASSFRDRGNSPLHF. The CDR3 DNA sequence: TGTGCCAGCAGCTTTCGGGACAGGGGAAATTCACCCCTCCACTTT.

This clonotype has a count of ten or more. CDR3 loop: CSVAQETQYF. CDR3 bases: TGCAGCGTTGCCCAAGAGACCCAGTACTTC. J is TRBJ2-5 and V is TRBV29-1; D is undetermined. Germline V gene lookup returns CDR1 SQVTM and CDR2 ANQGSEA. The CDR3 runs 10 residues. Trimming pared 4 bases from V and 1 base from J, leaving 1 base between.

The sample holds many counts of this clonotype. The rearrangement joins TRBV4-1 to TRBJ2-3; 7 bases are a match to TRBD1. V shed 0 bases, J shed 2 bases, and the junction held 2 bases outside the gene matches. Germline CDR1 is MGHRA and CDR2 is YSYEKL. This CDR3 spans 15 amino acids. The CDR3 DNA reads TGCGCCAGCAGCCAAGAGGGACAGTTCACAGATACGCAGTATTTT. Translation gives CASSQEGQFTDTQYF.

This clonotype came up many times. An end of the junction does not agree with germline; a read error may underlie this. The chain has TRBV29-1 and TRBJ1-1; 7 bases are a match to TRBD1. The length of the CDR3 is 14 residues. From germline, CDR1 is SQVTM and CDR2 ANQGSEA. The CDR3 region has the DNA TGCAGCGTGAAGAGGGTCAGGGGGAACGCTGAAGCTTTCTTT. It yields the protein CSVKRVRGNAEAFF.

The V call is TRBV20-1, the J call TRBJ2-7; D is perhaps TRBD2 (6 bases). Germline assignment: CDR1 DFQATT and CDR2 SNEGSKA (reference sequence). Trimming stripped 3 bases from V and 2 bases from J, with 29 bases between. The CDR3 has 19 amino acids. The CDR3 loop reads CSASGSSGSAGPNTYEQYF. The CDR3 coding sequence is TGCAGTGCTAGCGGGTCCTCAGGTTCGGCGGGACCGAACACCTACGAGCAGTACTTC.

The table lists this clonotype with many counts. The gene calls are TRBV5-4 and TRBJ1-1, with a tentative D call TRBD1 (6 bases). Germline V CDR1 and CDR2: SGHNT, YYREEE (reference sequence). V was pared by 4 bases and J by 0 bases, with 10 bases between. This CDR3 has 14 amino acids. This CDR3 reads CASSVTGLNTEAFF. CDR3 nucleotides: TGTGCCAGCAGCGTGACAGGATTGAACACTGAAGCTTTCTTT.